This T cell receptor beta chain appears in the sequencing data of a study of T cell responses to AZD1222 COVID-19 vaccine. Study results and limitations: Mostly white British, mostly female donors; authors suggested clonal diversity may be underestimated.

To note about this clone: Its antigen is currently unknown.

TCRdb keeps only in-frame clones here, not all; method: immunoSEQ multiplex PCR. The table lists approximately 210,000 clones, approximately 94% of them singletons, with 1.7% in the top ten. V dropped 3 bases and J dropped 9 bases, with 12 bases sitting between them. In germline, CDR1 is MNHEY, CDR2 SMNVEV (reference sequence). The CDR3 covers 13 residues. The starting material was peripheral blood, obtained 28 days after the second dose of the MenACWY control vaccine. The rearrangement uses TRBV27 and TRBJ1-5; D remains unclear. The TCR sequence derives from an adult who received the MenACWY meningococcal vaccine as a control. CDR3 protein: CASSFSELGPQHF. The CDR3, as DNA: TGTGCCAGCAGTTTCTCCGAGTTGGGGCCCCAGCATTTT.